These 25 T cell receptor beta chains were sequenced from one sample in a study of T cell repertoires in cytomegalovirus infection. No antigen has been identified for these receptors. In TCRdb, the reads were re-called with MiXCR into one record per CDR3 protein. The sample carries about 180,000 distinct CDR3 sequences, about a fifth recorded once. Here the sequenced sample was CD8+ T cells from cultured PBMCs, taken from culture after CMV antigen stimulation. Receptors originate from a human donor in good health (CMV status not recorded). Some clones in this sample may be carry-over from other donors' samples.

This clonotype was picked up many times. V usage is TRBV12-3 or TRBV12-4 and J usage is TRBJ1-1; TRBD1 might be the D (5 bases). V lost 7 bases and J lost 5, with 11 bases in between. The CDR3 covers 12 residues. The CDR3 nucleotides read TGTGCCAGCACCCTCGGGGGGACTGAAGCTTTCTTT. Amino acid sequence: CASTLGGTEAFF.

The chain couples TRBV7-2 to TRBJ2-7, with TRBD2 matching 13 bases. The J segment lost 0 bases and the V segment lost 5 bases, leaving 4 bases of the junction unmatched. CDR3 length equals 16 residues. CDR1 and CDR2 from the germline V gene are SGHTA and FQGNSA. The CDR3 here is CASSALAGGHSYEQYF. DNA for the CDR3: TGTGCCAGCAGCGCACTAGCGGGGGGGCACTCCTACGAGCAGTACTTC.

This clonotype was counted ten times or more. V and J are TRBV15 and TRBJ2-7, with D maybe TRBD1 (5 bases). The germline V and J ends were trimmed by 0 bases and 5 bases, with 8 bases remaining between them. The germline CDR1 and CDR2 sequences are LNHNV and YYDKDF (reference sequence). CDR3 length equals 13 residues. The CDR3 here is CATSREGADEQYF. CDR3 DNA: TGTGCCACCAGCAGAGAAGGGGCAGACGAGCAGTACTTC.

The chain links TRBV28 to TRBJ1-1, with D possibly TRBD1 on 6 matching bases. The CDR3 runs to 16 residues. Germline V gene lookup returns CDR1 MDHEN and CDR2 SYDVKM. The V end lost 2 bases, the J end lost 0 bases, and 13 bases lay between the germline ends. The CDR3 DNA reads TGTGCCAGCAGTTTACCCGGAACAGGGATGAACACTGAAGCTTTCTTT. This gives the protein CASSLPGTGMNTEAFF.

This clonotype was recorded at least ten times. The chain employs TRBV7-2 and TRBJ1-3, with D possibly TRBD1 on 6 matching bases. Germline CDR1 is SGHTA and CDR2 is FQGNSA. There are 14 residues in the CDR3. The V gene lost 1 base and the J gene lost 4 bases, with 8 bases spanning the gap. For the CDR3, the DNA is TGTGCCAGCAGCTTAGGGGGGACAGGAAACACCATATATTTT. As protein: CASSLGGTGNTIYF.

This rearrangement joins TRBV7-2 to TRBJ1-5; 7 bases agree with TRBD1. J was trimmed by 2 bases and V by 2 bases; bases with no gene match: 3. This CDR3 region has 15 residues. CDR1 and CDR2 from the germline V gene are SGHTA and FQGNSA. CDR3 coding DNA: TGTGCCAGCAGCTTACGTCAGGGGGGCAATCAGCCCCAGCATTTT. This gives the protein CASSLRQGGNQPQHF.

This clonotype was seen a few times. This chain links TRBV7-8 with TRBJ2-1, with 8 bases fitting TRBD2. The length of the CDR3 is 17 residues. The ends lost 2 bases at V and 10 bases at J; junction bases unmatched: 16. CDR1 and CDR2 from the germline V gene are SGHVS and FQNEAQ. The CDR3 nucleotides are TGTGCCAGCAGCTTATTCGGGGCGGGGGGTCCCCAGGAGGAGCAGTTCTTC. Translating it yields CASSLFGAGGPQEEQFF.

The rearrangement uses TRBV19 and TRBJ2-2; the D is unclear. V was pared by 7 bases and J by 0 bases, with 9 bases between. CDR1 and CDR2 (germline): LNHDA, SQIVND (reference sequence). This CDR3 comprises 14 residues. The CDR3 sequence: CASIPSANTGELFF. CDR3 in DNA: TGTGCCAGTATTCCGTCCGCGAACACCGGGGAGCTGTTTTTT.

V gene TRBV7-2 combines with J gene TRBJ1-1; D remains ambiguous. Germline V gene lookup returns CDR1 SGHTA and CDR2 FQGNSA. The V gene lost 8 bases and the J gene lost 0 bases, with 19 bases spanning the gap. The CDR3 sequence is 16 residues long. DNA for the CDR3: TGTGCCAGCTCCCCCCGGGCAGGTTATATGAACACTGAAGCTTTCTTT. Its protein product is CASSPRAGYMNTEAFF. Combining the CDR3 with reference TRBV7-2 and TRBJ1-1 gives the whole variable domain GAGVSQSPSNKVTEKGKDVELRCDPISGHTALYWYRQSLGQGLEFLIYFQGNSAPDKSGLPSDRFSAERTGGSVSTLTIQRTQQEDSAVYLCASSPRAGYMNTEAFFGQGTRLTVV.

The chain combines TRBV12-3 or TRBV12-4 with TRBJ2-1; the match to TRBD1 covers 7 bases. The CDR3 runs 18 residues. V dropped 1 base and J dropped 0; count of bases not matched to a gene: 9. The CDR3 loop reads CASSLVDPGQYSYNEQFF. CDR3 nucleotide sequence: TGTGCCAGCAGTTTAGTGGACCCGGGACAGTACTCCTACAATGAGCAGTTCTTC.

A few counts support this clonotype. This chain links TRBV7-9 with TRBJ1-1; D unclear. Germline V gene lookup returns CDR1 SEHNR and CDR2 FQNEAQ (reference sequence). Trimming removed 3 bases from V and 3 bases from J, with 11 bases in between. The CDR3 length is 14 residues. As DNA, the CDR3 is TGTGCCAGCAGCTTGATAGACACCGACACTGAAGCTTTCTTT. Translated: CASSLIDTDTEAFF.

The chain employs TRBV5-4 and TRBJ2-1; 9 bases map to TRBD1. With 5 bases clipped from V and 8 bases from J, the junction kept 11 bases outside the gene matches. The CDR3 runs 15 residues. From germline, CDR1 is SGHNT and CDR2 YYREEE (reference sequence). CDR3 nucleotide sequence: TGTGCCAGCAGTTCGCCGGGACAGGGTTTTGATGAGCAGTTCTTC. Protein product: CASSSPGQGFDEQFF.

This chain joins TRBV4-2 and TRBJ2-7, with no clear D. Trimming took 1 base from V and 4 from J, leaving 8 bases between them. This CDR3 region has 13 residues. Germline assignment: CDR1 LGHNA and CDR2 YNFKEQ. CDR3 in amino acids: CASSQGGDYEQYF. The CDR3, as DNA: TGTGCCAGCAGCCAAGGGGGTGATTACGAGCAGTACTTC.

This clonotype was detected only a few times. DNA for the CDR3: TGTGCCAGCAGTCCCCGGGGGGCGACGAACACCGGGGAGCTGTTTTTT. It yields the protein CASSPRGATNTGELFF. This chain links TRBV28 with TRBJ2-2; D perhaps matches TRBD2 (7 bases). V was trimmed by 5 bases and J by 0 bases, leaving 13 bases between them. Germline V gene sequence: CDR1 MDHEN, CDR2 SYDVKM. CDR3 length: 16 residues.

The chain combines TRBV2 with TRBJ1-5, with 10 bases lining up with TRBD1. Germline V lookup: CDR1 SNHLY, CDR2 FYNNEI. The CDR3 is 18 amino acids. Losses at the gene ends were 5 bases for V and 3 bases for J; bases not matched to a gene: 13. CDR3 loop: CASSRPRDRGGHNQPQHF. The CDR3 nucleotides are TGTGCCAGCAGTAGACCCCGGGACAGGGGAGGTCACAATCAGCCCCAGCATTTT.

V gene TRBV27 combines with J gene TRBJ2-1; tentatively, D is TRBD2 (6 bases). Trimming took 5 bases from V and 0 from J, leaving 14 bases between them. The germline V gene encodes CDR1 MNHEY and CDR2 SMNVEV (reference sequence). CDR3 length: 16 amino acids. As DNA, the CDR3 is TGTGCCAGCAGTCCCGGACTAAACTCCTCCTACAATGAGCAGTTCTTC. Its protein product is CASSPGLNSSYNEQFF.

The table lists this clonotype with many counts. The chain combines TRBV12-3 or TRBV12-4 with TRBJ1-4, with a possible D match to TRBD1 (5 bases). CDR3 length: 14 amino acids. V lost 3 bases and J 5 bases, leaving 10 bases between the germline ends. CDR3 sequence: CASSFRGGNEKLFF. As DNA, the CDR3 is TGTGCCAGCAGTTTTCGGGGCGGAAATGAAAAACTGTTTTTT.

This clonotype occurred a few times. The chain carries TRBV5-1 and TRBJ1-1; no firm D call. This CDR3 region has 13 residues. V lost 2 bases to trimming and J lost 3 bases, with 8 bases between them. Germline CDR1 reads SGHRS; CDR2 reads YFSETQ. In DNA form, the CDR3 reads TGCGCCAGCAGCTTCTTAAGGGACACTGAAGCTTTCTTT. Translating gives CASSFLRDTEAFF. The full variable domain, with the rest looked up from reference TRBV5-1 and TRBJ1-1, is KAGVTQTPRYLIKTRGQQVTLSCSPISGHRSVSWYQQTPGQGLQFLFEYFSETQRNKGNFPGRFSGRQFSNSRSEMNVSTLELGDSALYLCASSFLRDTEAFFGQGTRLTVV.

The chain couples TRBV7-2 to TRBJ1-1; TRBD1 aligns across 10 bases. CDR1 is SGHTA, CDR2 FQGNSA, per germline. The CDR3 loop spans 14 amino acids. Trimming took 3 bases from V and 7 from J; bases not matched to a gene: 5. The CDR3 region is CASSLTGGGGEAFF. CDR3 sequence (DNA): TGTGCCAGCAGCTTGACAGGGGGCGGTGGTGAAGCTTTCTTT.

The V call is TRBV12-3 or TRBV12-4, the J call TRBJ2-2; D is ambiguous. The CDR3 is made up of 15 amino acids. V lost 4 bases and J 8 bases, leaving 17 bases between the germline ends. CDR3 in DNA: TGTGCCAGCAGTTCCGGGTCATTACTTGGAGGGGAGCTGTTTTTT. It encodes CASSSGSLLGGELFF.

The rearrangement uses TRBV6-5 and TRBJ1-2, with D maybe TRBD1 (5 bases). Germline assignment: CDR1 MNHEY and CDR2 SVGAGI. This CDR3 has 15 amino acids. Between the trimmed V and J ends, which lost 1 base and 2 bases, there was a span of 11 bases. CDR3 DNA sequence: TGTGCCAGCAGTTACTGGCAGGGCGCGAACTATGGCTACACCTTC. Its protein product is CASSYWQGANYGYTF.

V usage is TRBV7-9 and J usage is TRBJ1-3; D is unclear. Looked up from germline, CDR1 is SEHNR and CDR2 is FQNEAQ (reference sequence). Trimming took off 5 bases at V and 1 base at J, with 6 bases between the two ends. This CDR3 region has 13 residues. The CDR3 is CASSPTSGNTIYF. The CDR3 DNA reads TGTGCCAGCAGCCCAACTTCTGGAAACACCATATATTTT.

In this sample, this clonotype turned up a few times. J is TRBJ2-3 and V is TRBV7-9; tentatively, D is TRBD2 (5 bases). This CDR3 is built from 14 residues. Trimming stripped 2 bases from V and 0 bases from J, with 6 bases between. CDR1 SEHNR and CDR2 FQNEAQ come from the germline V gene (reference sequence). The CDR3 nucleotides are TGTGCCAGCAGCTTACAGCGGAGCACAGATACGCAGTATTTT. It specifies CASSLQRSTDTQYF.

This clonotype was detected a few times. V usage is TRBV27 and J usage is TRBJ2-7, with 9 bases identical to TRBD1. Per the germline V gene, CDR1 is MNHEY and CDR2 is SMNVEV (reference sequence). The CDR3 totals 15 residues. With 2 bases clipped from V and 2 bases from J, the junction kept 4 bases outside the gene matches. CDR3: CASSLTGGMAYEQYF. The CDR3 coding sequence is TGTGCCAGCAGTTTAACAGGGGGCATGGCCTACGAGCAGTACTTC.

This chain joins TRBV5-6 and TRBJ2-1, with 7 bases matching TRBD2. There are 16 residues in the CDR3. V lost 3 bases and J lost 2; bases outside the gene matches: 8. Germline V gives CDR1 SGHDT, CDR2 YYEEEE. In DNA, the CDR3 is TGTGCCAGCAGCTCGGGGGGACTTAGCGCCTACAATGAGCAGTTCTTC. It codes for CASSSGGLSAYNEQFF.